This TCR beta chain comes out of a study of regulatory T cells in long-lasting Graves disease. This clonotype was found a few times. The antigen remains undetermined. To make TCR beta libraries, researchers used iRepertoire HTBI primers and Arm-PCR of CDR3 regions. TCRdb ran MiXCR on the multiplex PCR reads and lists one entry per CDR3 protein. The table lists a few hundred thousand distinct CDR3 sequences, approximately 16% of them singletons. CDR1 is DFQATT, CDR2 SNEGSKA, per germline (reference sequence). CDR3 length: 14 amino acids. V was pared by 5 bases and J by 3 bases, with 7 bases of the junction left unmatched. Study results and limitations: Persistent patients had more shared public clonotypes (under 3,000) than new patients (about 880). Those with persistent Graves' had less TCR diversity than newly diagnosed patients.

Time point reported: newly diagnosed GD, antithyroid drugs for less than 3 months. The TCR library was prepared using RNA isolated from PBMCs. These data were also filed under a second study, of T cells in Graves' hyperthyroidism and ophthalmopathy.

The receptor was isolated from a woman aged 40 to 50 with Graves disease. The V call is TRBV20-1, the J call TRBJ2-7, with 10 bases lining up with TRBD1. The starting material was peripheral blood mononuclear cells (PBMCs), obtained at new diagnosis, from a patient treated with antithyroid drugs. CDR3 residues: CSAGGQGQLYEQYF. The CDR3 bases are TGCAGTGCTGGGGGACAGGGGCAACTCTACGAGCAGTACTTC.